This is a list of T cell receptor beta chains from one sample in a study of cytomegalovirus exposure and HLA in healthy donors. Sequencing used immunoSEQ multiplex PCR; TCRdb keeps in-frame clones, though not all of them. The sample contains about 150,000 clones, approximately 86% of which appear only once. Material: PBMCs. These receptors all come from a man aged 18 to 30 in good health and CMV-seropositive. CDR3s include the opening cysteine and the closing phenylalanine or tryptophan. The D gene is left open where the match is weak. A clone size is listed for some rows: how often the clone was seen (once, few, many), or a class if it is expanded.

size,V,J,D,CDR3,DNA
-,TRBV19,TRBJ2-3,TRBD2,CASSRSGSTDTQYF,TGTGCCAGTAGTCGTAGCGGGAGTACAGATACGCAGTATTTT
-,TRBV6-5,TRBJ2-5,TRBD2,CASSSLTSGTQYF,TGTGCCAGCAGTTCTTTGACTAGCGGGACCCAGTACTTC
-,TRBV5-4,TRBJ2-3,TRBD2,CASSLGRGGTDTQYF,TGTGCCAGCAGCTTGGGACGCGGGGGAACAGATACGCAGTATTTT
-,TRBV19,TRBJ1-1,-,CASWKVGGWTEAFF,TGTGCCAGTTGGAAGGTTGGGGGGTGGACTGAAGCTTTCTTT
-,TRBV4-1,TRBJ2-1,-,CASSQVVIAASIEQFF,TGCGCCAGCAGCCAAGTCGTAATAGCGGCGTCGATCGAGCAGTTCTTC
-,TRBV11-2,TRBJ1-1,-,CASSPIRGTTFNTEAFF,TGTGCCAGCAGCCCCATAAGGGGCACTACTTTCAACACTGAAGCTTTCTTT
few,TRBV6-5,TRBJ1-2,TRBD1,CASLQGLGYGYTF,TGTGCCAGCCTACAGGGGTTGGGCTATGGCTACACCTTC
-,TRBV11-3,TRBJ2-5,-,CASSLNRETQYF,TGTGCCAGCAGCTTAAATCGGGAGACCCAGTACTTC
-,TRBV6-6,TRBJ2-2,-,CASSLLGGNTGELFF,TGTGCCAGCAGTTTATTAGGCGGGAACACCGGGGAGCTGTTTTTT
-,TRBV5-8,TRBJ1-4,-,CASSEGRGSEKLFF,TGTGCCAGCAGCGAAGGACGGGGGAGTGAAAAACTGTTTTTT
-,TRBV5-6,TRBJ1-1,-,CASGPQTEAFF,TGTGCCAGCGGCCCGCAAACTGAAGCTTTCTTT
-,TRBV2,TRBJ1-1,-,CASSSRTGNTEAFF,TGTGCCAGCAGTTCTCGTACAGGTAACACTGAAGCTTTCTTT
-,TRBV5-1,TRBJ1-2,TRBD1,CASSSGQGRDHGYTF,TGCGCCAGCAGCTCGGGACAGGGGAGGGACCATGGCTACACCTTC
-,TRBV7-3,TRBJ1-1,-,CASSTGGTEAFF,TGTGCCAGCTCAACTGGGGGGACTGAAGCTTTCTTT
-,TRBV4-1,TRBJ2-3,TRBD2,CASSPGAGGPRTQYF,TGCGCCAGCAGCCCGGGGGCGGGGGGGCCTCGTACGCAGTATTTT
-,TRBV30,TRBJ2-1,TRBD1,CAWRVRDRGINEQFF,TGTGCCTGGAGAGTCCGGGACAGGGGTATCAATGAGCAGTTCTTC
-,TRBV5-4,TRBJ1-2,-,CASSPDRISNYGYTF,TGTGCCAGCAGCCCAGACAGAATTTCTAACTATGGCTACACCTTC
-,TRBV7-2,TRBJ2-2,TRBD2,CASSLGDRTSGGAKELFF,TGTGCCAGCAGCTTAGGAGATAGGACTAGCGGGGGGGCGAAGGAGCTGTTTTTT
-,TRBV29-1,TRBJ2-1,-,CSVCRGYNEQFF,TGCAGCGTTTGCAGGGGCTACAATGAGCAGTTCTTC
-,TRBV7-9,TRBJ1-2,-,CASAPRIGGYGYTF,TGTGCCAGCGCTCCCCGTATAGGGGGCTATGGCTACACCTTC
-,TRBV18,TRBJ1-5,-,CASSPTFNQPQHF,TGTGCCAGCTCACCGACATTCAATCAGCCCCAGCATTTT
few,TRBV7-2,TRBJ2-7,TRBD2,CASSSRTSTYEQYF,TGTGCCAGCAGCTCCAGGACTAGCACCTACGAGCAGTACTTC
-,TRBV6-5,TRBJ1-5,TRBD1,CASRPDRGTQPQHF,TGTGCCAGCAGGCCCGACAGGGGAACTCAGCCCCAGCATTTT
-,TRBV9,TRBJ1-6,TRBD1,CASSPRQGQGSSPLHF,TGTGCCAGCAGCCCGCGACAGGGGCAGGGGAGTTCACCCCTCCACTTT
-,TRBV5-8,TRBJ1-1,-,CASSPASVQNTEAFF,TGTGCCAGCAGCCCCGCCAGTGTACAGAACACTGAAGCTTTCTTT
-,TRBV5-4,TRBJ1-6,TRBD1,CASSSGTGGRSPLHF,TGTGCCAGCAGCTCCGGGACAGGGGGTCGCTCACCCCTCCACTTT
-,TRBV5-5,TRBJ2-7,-,CASSNGTGQFSSYEQYF,TGTGCCAGCAGCAATGGAACAGGGCAATTTAGCTCCTACGAGCAGTACTTC
-,TRBV9,TRBJ2-7,TRBD1,CASSARTGGGEQYF,TGTGCCAGCAGCGCGCGGACAGGGGGCGGCGAGCAGTACTTC
many,TRBV4-1,TRBJ1-2,-,CASSPPPGQFNYGYTF,TGCGCCAGCAGCCCGCCCCCAGGGCAGTTCAACTATGGCTACACCTTC
few,TRBV7-9,TRBJ2-2,TRBD1,CASSLAGTGGTGELFF,TGTGCCAGCAGCTTAGCAGGGACAGGGGGCACCGGGGAGCTGTTTTTT
-,TRBV4-1,TRBJ2-1,TRBD2,CASSQDPAGAAVGEQFF,TGCGCCAGCAGCCAAGATCCGGCGGGAGCGGCCGTCGGGGAGCAGTTCTTC
-,TRBV20-1,TRBJ2-7,-,CSARDPYEQYF,TGCAGTGCTAGAGACCCATACGAGCAGTACTTC